This T cell receptor (beta chain) was sequenced in a study of Graves' ophthalmopathy and Graves' hyperthyroidism. Looked up from germline, CDR1 is SGHNT and CDR2 is YYREEE (reference sequence). The ends lost 4 bases at V and 5 bases at J; junction bases unmatched: 12. CDR3 length: 16 residues. Study-level findings and limits: It was with 65% to 71% sensitivity and about 72% specificity that the model predicted ophthalmopathy progression. A 13-signature model separated ophthalmopathy from stable hyperthyroidism, reaching 85% to 90% sensitivity and 80% to 83% specificity cross-validated.

For this clonotype: Its antigen remains unknown.

The sequenced template was RNA, covering the TCR beta CDR3 region. The first-round RT-PCR employed HTBI primers together with the Qiagen OneStep RT-PCR kit. A multiplex PCR was then performed as the second round. From the multiplex PCR reads, TCRdb called clonotypes with MiXCR, one entry per CDR3 protein. Seen here are over a million distinct CDR3 sequences, 36% observed once, and the top ten hold approximately 12%. This receptor was obtained from an adult man with Graves' hyperthyroidism. Sequencing input: peripheral blood or thyroid tissue (not recorded which). The chain couples TRBV5-4 to TRBJ2-5; TRBD2 agrees at 9 bases. Here the CDR3 reads CASSDPGGRAAETQYF. CDR3 in DNA: TGTGCCAGCAGCGATCCTGGCGGGAGGGCCGCGGAGACCCAGTACTTC.